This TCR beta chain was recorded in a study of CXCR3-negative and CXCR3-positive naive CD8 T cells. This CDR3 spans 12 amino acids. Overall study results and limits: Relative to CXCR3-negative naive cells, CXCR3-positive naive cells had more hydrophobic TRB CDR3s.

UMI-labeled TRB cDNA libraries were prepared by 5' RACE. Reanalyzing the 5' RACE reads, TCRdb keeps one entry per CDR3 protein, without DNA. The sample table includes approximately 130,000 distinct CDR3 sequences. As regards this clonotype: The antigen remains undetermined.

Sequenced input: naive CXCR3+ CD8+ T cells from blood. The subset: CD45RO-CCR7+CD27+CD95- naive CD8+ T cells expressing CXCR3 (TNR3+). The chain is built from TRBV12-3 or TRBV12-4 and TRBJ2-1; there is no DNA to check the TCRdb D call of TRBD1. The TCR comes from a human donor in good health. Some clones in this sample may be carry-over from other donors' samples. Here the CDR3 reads CASSPGDSEQFF.